The rows below give T cell receptor beta chains drawn from one sample of a study of cytomegalovirus exposure and HLA in healthy donors. Sequencing used immunoSEQ multiplex PCR; TCRdb keeps in-frame clones, though not all of them. In the table there are 110,000 to 150,000 clones, about three quarters of which are singletons. Sequenced: PBMCs. The receptors derive from a male donor in good health and CMV-seronegative. The CDR3 runs from the conserved cysteine through the conserved F or W. A D gene is named only where the DNA matches it firmly. Clone sizes are given selectively: once, few, many, or a class where the clone is expanded.

size	V	D	J	DNA	CDR3
-	TRBV7-2	-	TRBJ1-1	TGTGCCAGCAGCTTAGTTTACAGGGTCAACACTGAAGCTTTCTTT	CASSLVYRVNTEAFF
-	TRBV28	-	TRBJ2-5	TGTGCCAGCAGTTTGGGGGGGCGCGTAGGCGAGACCCAGTACTTC	CASSLGGRVGETQYF
-	TRBV5-8	TRBD1	TRBJ1-1	TGTGCCAGCAGCTTCGGGACAGGGTTTTACACTGAAGCTTTCTTT	CASSFGTGFYTEAFF
-	TRBV7-9	-	TRBJ2-3	TGTTCCATCCTAACAGATACGCAGTATTTT	CSILTDTQYF
-	TRBV18	-	TRBJ2-7	TGTGCCAGCTCACTACAGGGTAACGAGCAGTACTTC	CASSLQGNEQYF
-	TRBV7-6	TRBD1	TRBJ2-7	TGTGCCAGCAGCTCACCGACAGGGTCCACCTTC	CASSSPTGSTF
-	TRBV21-1	-	TRBJ2-5	TGTGCCAGCAGCAAAAAAAAAGACAGGGAAGAGACCCAGTACTTC	CASSKKKDREETQYF
-	TRBV5-1	-	TRBJ2-7	TGCGCCAGCAGCTTGGCTCGACAACCCTCTCCCTACGAGCAGTACTTC	CASSLARQPSPYEQYF
-	TRBV29-1	-	TRBJ2-1	TGCAGCGTTTCTTCCTACAATGAGCAGTTCTTC	CSVSSYNEQFF
-	TRBV27	-	TRBJ1-4	TGTGCCAGCACTATGAACGGCCTTAAGGGGGAAAAACTGTTTTTT	CASTMNGLKGEKLFF
-	TRBV7-9	-	TRBJ2-7	TGTGCCAGCAGCTTAGAAATCCAGGTCCACGAGCAGTACTTC	CASSLEIQVHEQYF
-	TRBV11-1	-	TRBJ2-2	TGTGCCAGCAGCGCGGGGAACACCGGGGAGCTGTTTTTT	CASSAGNTGELFF
-	TRBV5-1	-	TRBJ2-2	TGCGCCAGCAGCTTGGCCACATTTTCCGGGGAGCTGTTTTTT	CASSLATFSGELFF
-	TRBV25-1	-	TRBJ2-1	TGTGCCAGCAGTGAATACGGTAGCGGCTACAATGAGCAGTTCTTC	CASSEYGSGYNEQFF
-	TRBV29-1	-	TRBJ2-7	TGCAGCGCCGAAGGGCTAGCGACTTACGAGCAGTACTTC	CSAEGLATYEQYF
-	TRBV5-1	TRBD2	TRBJ2-5	TGCGCCAGCAGCACCCCCGGGACTAGCAAAGAGACCCAGTACTTC	CASSTPGTSKETQYF
once	TRBV4-1	TRBD1	TRBJ2-1	TGCGCCAGCAGCCAGTTCAGACAGGGGCCCGATGAGCAGTTCTTC	CASSQFRQGPDEQFF
-	TRBV6-6	TRBD1	TRBJ2-1	TGTGCCAGCACCGGGACAGGTTTCTCCTACAATGAGCAGTTCTTC	CASTGTGFSYNEQFF
-	TRBV6-1	TRBD1	TRBJ2-7	TGTGCCAGCAGTACACCGACAGGGGCGCTCTACGAGCAGTACTTC	CASSTPTGALYEQYF
-	TRBV5-1	TRBD1	TRBJ2-5	TGCGCCAGCAGCGCGGGACAGGAAGAGACCCAGTACTTC	CASSAGQEETQYF
-	TRBV9	TRBD2	TRBJ2-1	TGTGCCAGCAGCGTAAATCTAGCGGGAGGGCCGGGTAATGAGCAGTTCTTC	CASSVNLAGGPGNEQFF
-	TRBV18	-	TRBJ2-3	TGTGCCAGCTCACCAGGGACTAGCACAGATACGCAGTATTTT	CASSPGTSTDTQYF